This TCR beta chain was recorded in a study of T cell clones after liver transplantation. Study details: A pre-transplant mixed lymphocyte reaction with TCRbeta sequencing defined graft-donor-reactive clones followed in post-transplant blood. Samples came pre-transplant, pre-randomization before withdrawal, and post-randomization after withdrawal ended. Study observations and caveats: A larger donor-reactive than third-party decline suggested partial antigen-specific deletion. Graft donor-reactive T cells may have migrated into the graft rather than being deleted.

Comment on this clone: What it binds is unknown.

Losses at the gene ends were 3 bases for V and 10 bases for J; bases not matched to a gene: 4. CDR1 is SGHTA, CDR2 FQGNSA, per germline. The CDR3 is 12 amino acids. Using immunoSEQ multiplex PCR, the repertoire was profiled, and TCRdb retains in-frame clones only, with some absent. The sample has 45,000 to 55,000 clones, roughly 84% seen once. This TCR derives from a human donor who received a liver transplant. Sequenced here: CD4+ T cells from blood, sampled before liver transplant. The chain links TRBV7-2 to TRBJ1-1; TRBD1 matches at 8 bases. DNA for the CDR3: TGTGCCAGCAGCTTTTCCCAGGGGGCAGCTTTCTTT. It specifies CASSFSQGAAFF.